Following are 18 T cell receptor beta chains from one sample sequenced in a study of CXCR3-negative and CXCR3-positive naive CD8 T cells (dated by TCRdb to about 2019). This sample was sequenced with a NextSeq 550. The Human TCR Profiling Kit (MiLaboratory) was used to make UMI-labeled 5' RACE TRB cDNA libraries. One entry per CDR3 protein sequence results from the TCRdb reprocessing of the reads, with DNA left out. The sample table gives some 130,000 distinct CDR3 sequences. The ten top clones hold about 0.3% of the sample. Sequenced input: naive CXCR3- CD8+ T cells from blood. Interpreted using the paper, the cell subset or site label stands for: CD45RO-CCR7+CD27+CD95- naive CD8+ T cells lacking CXCR3 (TNR3-). These receptor sequences come from a human donor in good health. Some clones in this sample may be carry-over from other donors' samples.

CDR3 amino acids: CASSPRVLRSPNTGELFF. The chain combines TRBV7-9 with TRBJ2-2. Germline assignment: CDR1 SEHNR and CDR2 FQNEAQ (reference sequence). CDR3 length: 18 amino acids.

The chain uses TRBV5-1 and TRBJ1-2; there is no DNA to check the TCRdb D call of TRBD1. Germline assignment: CDR1 SGHRS and CDR2 YFSETQ. The CDR3 totals 13 residues. The CDR3 reads CASSLAGGYGYTF.

The chain couples TRBV20-1 to TRBJ2-3; TCRdb's D call of TRBD1 is untestable without DNA. The V gene's germline CDR1 is DFQATT and CDR2 SNEGSKA (reference sequence). CDR3 length: 15 residues. The CDR3 region is CSARNDWAPGDTQYF.

The V and J genes are TRBV7-9 and TRBJ2-7; TCRdb's D call of TRBD1 is untestable without DNA. Germline-derived CDR1 and CDR2 are SEHNR and FQNEAQ (reference sequence). The CDR3 runs to 13 residues. CDR3 residues: CASSEGQGHEQYF.

This chain links TRBV12-3 or TRBV12-4 with TRBJ2-1; TCRdb's D call, TRBD2, is unchecked because there is no DNA. This CDR3 has 18 amino acids. CDR3 loop: CASSGGTSGLSSYNEQFF.

The genes are TRBV29-1 and TRBJ2-7; the TRBD1 assignment by TCRdb is unverifiable without DNA. The CDR3 totals 13 residues. The germline V gene has CDR1 SQVTM and CDR2 ANQGSEA. CDR3 amino acids: CSVVFQGKYEQYF.

This rearrangement joins TRBV27 to TRBJ2-3. This CDR3 has 15 residues. CDR1 and CDR2 (germline): MNHEY, SMNVEV (reference sequence). This chain's CDR3 is CASSLSPASTDTQYF.

The rearrangement uses TRBV12-3 or TRBV12-4 and TRBJ2-2. The CDR3 sequence is 12 residues long. CDR3 sequence reads: CASSIRPGELFF.

This chain uses TRBV6-2 or TRBV6-3 with TRBJ2-2; TCRdb outputs TRBD1, but without DNA this stays unchecked. The CDR3 covers 13 residues. Germline loops: CDR1 MNHEY, CDR2 SVGEGT. The CDR3 loop reads CASSTGVAGELFF.

The chain recombines TRBV5-1 with TRBJ2-7; TCRdb returns TRBD2, unconfirmable since there is no DNA. This CDR3 spans 17 amino acids. CDR1 is SGHRS and CDR2 is YFSETQ in the germline V gene. CDR3 region: CASSLDTSGRGTVEQYF.

The chain employs TRBV6-6 and TRBJ2-1; TCRdb's D call, TRBD2, is unchecked because there is no DNA. Germline lookup yields CDR1 MNHNY and CDR2 SVGAGI (reference sequence). The CDR3 consists of 16 residues. The CDR3 loop is CASSLLAGELSNEQFF.

The chain combines TRBV3-1 with TRBJ2-7; TCRdb indicates TRBD2, and absent DNA this call remains unverified. Per the germline V gene, CDR1 is LGHDT and CDR2 is YNNKEL (reference sequence). This CDR3 contains 13 residues. Here the CDR3 reads CASSQPGGYEQYF.

The genes are TRBV28 and TRBJ2-1; TCRdb's assignment of TRBD2 cannot be checked, as there is no DNA. The CDR3 has 13 amino acids. Germline V gene data show CDR1 as MDHEN and CDR2 as SYDVKM. CDR3 residues: CASSFAGSDEQFF.

The V and J genes are TRBV29-1 and TRBJ2-2; TCRdb calls TRBD2, which cannot be checked without DNA. CDR1 SQVTM and CDR2 ANQGSEA come from the germline V gene. This CDR3 is 17 amino acids long. This CDR3 is CSAILAGGPIITGELFF.

The chain uses TRBV6-5 and TRBJ2-1; TCRdb's D call of TRBD1 is untestable without DNA. The germline CDR1 and CDR2 sequences are MNHEY and SVGAGI. The CDR3 has 16 residues. The CDR3 protein is CASSYFLGQGGDEQFF.

The chain couples TRBV4-3 to TRBJ2-5; TCRdb gives TRBD2 as the D gene, but with no DNA this cannot be confirmed. There are 14 residues in the CDR3. Germline V gives CDR1 LGHNA, CDR2 YSLEER. This CDR3 is CASSLRLEEETQYF.

CDR3 sequence: CASSSGLAGGPEETQYF. The chain has TRBV7-6 and TRBJ2-5; TCRdb proposes TRBD2, but this gene call is untestable without DNA. Germline CDR1 reads SGHVS; CDR2 reads FNYEAQ. The CDR3 has 17 residues.

This chain uses TRBV5-1 with TRBJ2-1; TCRdb designates TRBD2, a call that cannot be tested without DNA. Germline assignment: CDR1 SGHRS and CDR2 YFSETQ. This CDR3 has 18 amino acids. This CDR3 is CASSLTPFSGGTNNEQFF.